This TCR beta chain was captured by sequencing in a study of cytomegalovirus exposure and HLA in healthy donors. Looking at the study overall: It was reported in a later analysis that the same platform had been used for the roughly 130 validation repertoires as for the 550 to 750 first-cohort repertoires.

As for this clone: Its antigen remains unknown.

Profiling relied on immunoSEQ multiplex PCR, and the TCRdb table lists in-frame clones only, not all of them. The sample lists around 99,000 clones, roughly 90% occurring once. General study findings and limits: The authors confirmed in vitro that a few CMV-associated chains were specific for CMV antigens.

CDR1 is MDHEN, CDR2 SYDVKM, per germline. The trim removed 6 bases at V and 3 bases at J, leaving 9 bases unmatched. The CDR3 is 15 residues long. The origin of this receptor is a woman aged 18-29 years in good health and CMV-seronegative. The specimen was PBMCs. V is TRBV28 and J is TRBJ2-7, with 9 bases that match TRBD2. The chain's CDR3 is CASRSSGNPLYEQYF. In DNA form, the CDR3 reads TGTGCCAGCAGATCTAGCGGGAATCCCCTCTACGAGCAGTACTTC. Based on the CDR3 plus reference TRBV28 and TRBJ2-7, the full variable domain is DVKVTQSSRYLVKRTGEKVFLECVQDMDHENMFWYRQDPGLGLRLIYFSYDVKMKEKGDIPEGYSVSREKKERFSLILESASTNQTSMYLCASRSSGNPLYEQYFGPGTRLTVT.